Below, one T cell receptor beta chain is given with its context. Trimming took 7 bases from V and 5 from J; bases not matched to a gene: 9. The CDR3 has 15 residues. CDR1 is MGHDK, CDR2 SYGVNS, per germline. TCRdb used MiXCR to reprocess the RT-PCR reads, holding one entry per CDR3 protein. Here the sample spans about 480,000 distinct CDR3 sequences, roughly 9.8% being singletons. The data derive from a study of response to subunit inactivated influenza vaccine. The chain couples TRBV25-1 to TRBJ2-3; TRBD2 agrees at 10 bases. The sequenced sample was PBMCs from blood, obtained roughly 6 weeks after vaccination. This receptor was taken from a man between 50 and 59 years old who received an inactivated influenza vaccine. Written as DNA, the CDR3 is TGTGCCAGCACCAGGGCAGCGGGGGGGAAAGATACGCAGTATTTT. Protein product: CASTRAAGGKDTQYF.